A selection of T cell receptor beta chains follows, all from one sample in a study of identical twins. TCRdb called the 5' RACE reads again in MiXCR, with one record for every CDR3 protein. The table records around 670,000 distinct CDR3 sequences, roughly 6% of them present only once. Sequenced: naive T cells sorted from blood. All receptors come from a young man in good health. Both conserved end residues are part of each CDR3. A D gene is named only where the DNA matches it firmly. Only some rows state a clone size, as once, few, many or a class for expanded clones.

d_call cdr3_length clone_size j_call v_call cdr3_aa cdr3_nt
. 16 many TRBJ2-5 TRBV27 CASSPIRTLYQETQYF TGTGCCAGCAGTCCGATTCGGACACTGTACCAAGAGACCCAGTACTTC
. 16 . TRBJ1-1 TRBV19 CASSILGGARSTEAFF TGTGCCAGTAGTATTTTGGGGGGCGCGAGATCAACTGAAGCTTTCTTT
TRBD1 13 few TRBJ2-1 TRBV30 CAWRMTGVNEQFF TGTGCCTGGAGGATGACAGGGGTTAATGAGCAGTTCTTC
. 17 many TRBJ2-7 TRBV28 CASSAPLRGAHFYEQYF TGTGCCAGCAGTGCCCCACTTAGAGGGGCCCACTTCTACGAGCAGTACTTC
. 15 many TRBJ2-7 TRBV20-1 CSARSSGGEAYEQYF TGCAGTGCTAGATCTAGTGGAGGGGAGGCCTACGAGCAGTACTTC
. 14 many TRBJ1-5 TRBV15 CATSRDGGNQPQHF TGTGCCACCAGCAGAGATGGGGGGAATCAGCCCCAGCATTTT
. 11 many TRBJ2-7 TRBV9 CASSGRGDWGF TGTGCCAGCAGCGGGAGAGGGGACTGGGGCTTC
TRBD2 13 many TRBJ2-7 TRBV10-3 CAISEGGSGRRYF TGTGCCATCAGTGAGGGGGGGAGCGGGAGAAGGTACTTC
. 14 . TRBJ2-1 TRBV27 CASSLSTDYNEQFF TGTGCCAGCAGTTTATCGACGGATTACAATGAGCAGTTCTTC
TRBD2 16 many TRBJ2-2 TRBV5-1 CASAASGTANTGELFF TGCGCCAGCGCAGCTAGCGGGACTGCGAACACCGGGGAGCTGTTTTTT
TRBD1 13 many TRBJ1-2 TRBV7-9 CASWTGADYGYTF TGTGCCAGTTGGACAGGGGCTGACTATGGCTACACCTTC
TRBD2 13 . TRBJ2-3 TRBV20-1 CSAPSGITDTQYF TGCAGTGCCCCTAGCGGGATCACAGATACGCAGTATTTT
TRBD1 11 many TRBJ1-1 TRBV29-1 CSVVRQGEAFF TGCAGCGTCGTTCGACAGGGGGAAGCTTTCTTT
. 15 . TRBJ1-4 TRBV5-1 CASSLTGGDNEKLFF TGCGCCAGCAGCTTAACAGGAGGAGACAATGAAAAACTGTTTTTT
. 14 . TRBJ1-2 TRBV6-2/TRBV6-3 CASTPQRGNYGYTF TGTGCCAGCACCCCACAGCGGGGAAACTATGGCTACACCTTC
. 14 many TRBJ2-1 TRBV12-3/TRBV12-4 CASSLIPGIHEQFF TGTGCCAGCAGTTTAATCCCAGGAATCCATGAGCAGTTCTTC
. 15 . TRBJ1-3 TRBV9 CASSVGWISGNTIYF TGTGCCAGCAGCGTAGGCTGGATCTCTGGAAACACCATATATTTT